What follows are 10 T cell receptor beta chains derived from one specimen sequenced in a study of T cell responses to AZD1222 COVID-19 vaccine. Sequencing used immunoSEQ multiplex PCR; TCRdb keeps in-frame clones, though not all of them. The repertoire holds approximately 150,000 clones, 75% to 90% seen once, with approximately 1.6% in the top ten. The source was peripheral blood, collected 28 days after the second AZD1222 dose. The receptor source for this set is an adult who received the AZD1222 COVID-19 vaccine.

The V call is TRBV5-1, the J call TRBJ1-6; the D is unclear. The CDR3 is 13 residues long. Trimming removed 4 bases at V and 13 bases at J, with 15 bases between. CDR1 is SGHRS, CDR2 YFSETQ, per germline. The DNA for the CDR3 is TGCGCCAGCAGCCCCCGCTCTTTGGCGCCCCTCCACTTT. It yields the protein CASSPRSLAPLHF.

The chain couples TRBV6-5 to TRBJ1-6; D is undetermined. CDR3 length equals 16 residues. Germline V gene data show CDR1 as MNHEY and CDR2 as SVGAGI. The ends were cut back, 2 bases at V and 9 bases at J, with 17 bases in the middle. The CDR3 bases are TGTGCCAGCAGTTACGTCTTCGGGTTGCCAAGTTCACCCCTCCACTTT. It encodes CASSYVFGLPSSPLHF.

The chain combines TRBV2 with TRBJ1-6, with no clear D. The length of the CDR3 is 12 residues. Trimming shortened V by 4 bases and J by 15 bases, and 13 bases separated the two germline ends. Germline CDR1 and CDR2: SNHLY and FYNNEI. DNA of the CDR3: TGTGCCAGCAGTGGAGATTCGCGGGGCCTCCACTTT. Translation: CASSGDSRGLHF.

The chain joins TRBV5-1 to TRBJ1-1; tentatively, D is TRBD1 (5 bases). The germline CDR1 and CDR2 sequences are SGHRS and YFSETQ. The CDR3 has 14 amino acids. Between the trimmed V and J ends, which lost 1 base and 2 bases, there was a span of 9 bases. CDR3: CASSLSQGNTEAFF. The CDR3 nucleotides are TGCGCCAGCAGCTTGAGCCAGGGAAACACTGAAGCTTTCTTT.

This sequence joins TRBV2 and TRBJ1-1, with 8 bases identical to TRBD1. The germline gives CDR1 SNHLY, CDR2 FYNNEI. This CDR3 has 16 residues. V trimming: 6 bases; J trimming: 0 bases; junction bases outside the gene matches: 9. In nucleotides, the CDR3 is TGTGCCAGCAGGATGGACAGGGCCCTGATGAACACTGAAGCTTTCTTT. Amino acids: CASRMDRALMNTEAFF.

The genes are TRBV6-2 or TRBV6-3 and TRBJ2-7; 12 positions agree with TRBD1. Germline V lookup: CDR1 MNHEY, CDR2 SVGEGT. V trimming: 2 bases; J trimming: 2 bases; junction bases outside the gene matches: 7. This CDR3 contains 17 residues. CDR3 sequence (DNA): TGTGCCAGCAGTTACGGCCCGGGACAGGGGGCCGCCTACGAGCAGTACTTC. It yields the protein CASSYGPGQGAAYEQYF.

The chain couples TRBV7-9 to TRBJ2-5; 15 bases line up with TRBD2. The V gene end was trimmed by 5 bases and the J gene end by 5 bases; junction bases not matched to a gene: 6. Per the germline V gene, CDR1 is SEHNR and CDR2 is FQNEAQ (reference sequence). The CDR3 loop spans 16 amino acids. The DNA for the CDR3 is TGTGCCAGCAGCCTGGGACTAGCGGGGGGACACGAGACCCAGTACTTC. Translating gives CASSLGLAGGHETQYF.

The rearrangement links TRBV5-6 to TRBJ1-6, with D unclear. The CDR3 contains 17 residues. V gave up 0 bases and J gave up 0 bases, with 10 bases separating them. Per germline, CDR1 SGHDT and CDR2 YYEEEE. Here the CDR3 DNA reads TGTGCCAGCAGCTTGGCCCAGAGGAACTCCTATAATTCACCCCTCCACTTT. Translated: CASSLAQRNSYNSPLHF.

V usage is TRBV5-1 and J usage is TRBJ1-4; D is perhaps TRBD1 (5 bases). Germline CDR1 and CDR2: SGHRS and YFSETQ. V was pared by 0 bases and J by 7 bases, with 13 bases between. The CDR3 covers 15 residues. CDR3 residues: CASSLEGAQGEKLFF. For the CDR3, the DNA is TGCGCCAGCAGCTTGGAAGGGGCCCAAGGTGAAAAACTGTTTTTT.

This chain connects TRBV4-3 to TRBJ1-1; weak D call: TRBD1 (5 bases). The CDR3 contains 16 residues. Trimming shortened V by 0 bases and J by 4 bases, and 15 bases separated the two germline ends. Germline values: CDR1 LGHNA, CDR2 YSLEER. CDR3 residues: CASSQDRGVRTTEAFF. CDR3 nucleotide sequence: TGCGCCAGCAGCCAAGATCGGGGGGTGAGGACCACTGAAGCTTTCTTT.